Below, 32 T cell receptor beta chains from the same sample are listed, as sequenced in a study of graft-versus-host responses after intestinal transplantation. These receptors' targets are unknown. Sequencing used immunoSEQ multiplex PCR; TCRdb keeps in-frame clones, though not all of them. The sample includes about 86,000 clones, around 89% of them seen just once. The input for sequencing was unstimulated CD4+ T cells sorted from spleen or lymph node cells, taken before transplant. The receptors derive from a human donor who was the organ donor for an intestinal transplant.

The count of this clone is one. At one boundary the junction diverges from the germline segment, which might be a read error. The CDR3 bases are TGTGCCAGCAGTTTATCCGCGGGGGGCTTT. As protein: CASSLSAGGF. V is TRBV27 and J is TRBJ1-6; tentative D call: TRBD1 (5 bases). Germline loops: CDR1 MNHEY, CDR2 SMNVEV (reference sequence). The CDR3 is 10 residues long.

The CDR3 reads CASSHGGQGDTGELFF. The CDR3 DNA reads as TGTGCCAGCAGCCACGGTGGACAGGGGGACACCGGGGAGCTGTTTTTT. V and J are TRBV4-2 and TRBJ2-2, with 10 positions matching TRBD1. The ends lost 3 bases at V and 3 bases at J; junction bases unmatched: 4. The CDR3 totals 16 residues. Germline V gene data show CDR1 as LGHNA and CDR2 as YNFKEQ.

The CDR3 DNA sequence: TGTGCCAGCAGTCCCAGCGGGAGGGCGACCGGGGAGCTGTTTTTT. It translates to CASSPSGRATGELFF. This rearrangement joins TRBV27 to TRBJ2-2; 10 positions match TRBD2. Germline-derived CDR1 and CDR2 are MNHEY and SMNVEV (reference sequence). CDR3 length: 15 residues. With V trimmed by 5 bases and J by 5 bases, 5 bases remained unmatched.

The genes are TRBV15 and TRBJ2-7, with D maybe TRBD2 (6 bases). Trimming pared 5 bases from V and 2 bases from J, leaving 13 bases between. The CDR3 sequence is 14 residues long. From germline, CDR1 is LNHNV and CDR2 YYDKDF (reference sequence). CDR3: CATSLHPGAYEQYF. The CDR3 DNA sequence: TGTGCCACCAGCCTCCATCCGGGGGCCTACGAGCAGTACTTC.

The chain carries TRBV2 and TRBJ2-3; 10 bases fit TRBD1. The CDR3 is made up of 16 amino acids. V gave up 0 bases and J gave up 4 bases; unmatched junction bases: 4. The germline gives CDR1 SNHLY, CDR2 FYNNEI. The CDR3 loop reads CASSEAQTGGPDTQYF. CDR3 sequence (DNA): TGTGCCAGCAGTGAAGCCCAGACAGGGGGCCCAGATACGCAGTATTTT.

This clone was seen only once. This rearrangement joins TRBV11-2 to TRBJ2-1, with D perhaps matching TRBD1 (5 bases). The CDR3 length is 15 residues. CDR1 is SGHAT, CDR2 FQNNGV, per germline. V was cut by 8 bases and J by 0 bases, with 14 bases left in between. This CDR3 reads CASGMSRGSYNEQFF. The CDR3 DNA reads as TGTGCCAGCGGCATGTCTAGGGGCTCCTACAATGAGCAGTTCTTC. The whole variable domain, remainder taken from reference TRBV11-2 and TRBJ2-1, is EAGVAQSPRYKIIEKRQSVAFWCNPISGHATLYWYQQILGQGPKLLIQFQNNGVVDDSQLPKDRFSAERLKGVDSTLKIQPAKLEDSAVYLCASGMSRGSYNEQFFGPGTRLTVL.

The chain carries TRBV9 and TRBJ2-5, with 14 bases identical to TRBD2. CDR3 size: 15 residues. Losses at the gene ends were 3 bases for V and 3 bases for J; bases not matched to a gene: 1. CDR1 is SGDLS, CDR2 YYNGEE, per germline. CDR3 region: CASSGGLAGEETQYF. CDR3 in DNA: TGTGCCAGCAGCGGGGGACTAGCGGGGGAAGAGACCCAGTACTTC.

The genes are TRBV18 and TRBJ2-7, with a weak D call TRBD2 (5 bases). This CDR3 has 16 residues. V was pared by 6 bases and J by 4 bases, with 22 bases between. Germline CDR1 is KGHSH and CDR2 is LQKENI. CDR3 nucleotide sequence: TGTGCCAGCTCCTCGGGGAGACTCAAGCACCCATACGAGCAGTACTTC. Its protein is CASSSGRLKHPYEQYF. Using reference TRBV18 and TRBJ2-7 for the parts outside the CDR3, the full variable domain is NAGVMQNPRHLVRRRGQEARLRCSPMKGHSHVYWYRQLPEEGLKFMVYLQKENIIDESGMPKERFSAEFPKEGPSILRIQQVVRGDSAAYFCASSSGRLKHPYEQYFGPGTRLTVT.

The chain uses TRBV7-3 and TRBJ1-1, with D possibly being TRBD1 (5 bases). Trimming shortened V by 2 bases and J by 6 bases, and 10 bases separated the two germline ends. The CDR3 covers 13 residues. The germline V gene has CDR1 SGHTA and CDR2 FQGTGA. This CDR3 is CASSLGGVPEAFF. The CDR3 nucleotides read TGTGCCAGCAGCTTAGGGGGGGTCCCTGAAGCTTTCTTT.

This chain's CDR3 is CASSQDWDRSWGEKLFF. The CDR3, as DNA: TGCGCCAGCAGCCAAGATTGGGACAGATCATGGGGTGAAAAACTGTTTTTT. The chain couples TRBV4-3 to TRBJ1-4, with 7 bases lining up with TRBD1. This CDR3 region has 17 residues. The trim removed 0 bases at V and 7 bases at J, leaving 11 bases unmatched. The germline V gene encodes CDR1 LGHNA and CDR2 YSLEER.

The chain joins TRBV5-1 to TRBJ1-2; tentative D call: TRBD1 (6 bases). Trimming pared 4 bases from V and 0 bases from J, leaving 19 bases between. CDR1 is SGHRS and CDR2 is YFSETQ in the germline V gene. The CDR3 extends over 17 amino acids. The CDR3, as DNA: TGCGCCAGCAGCCGCGGGTCCCCCAGGGGCTCTAACTATGGCTACACCTTC. Amino acids: CASSRGSPRGSNYGYTF.

The chain combines TRBV2 with TRBJ2-2, with 7 bases that match TRBD1. The germline V gene has CDR1 SNHLY and CDR2 FYNNEI. This CDR3 is built from 15 residues. J was trimmed by 1 base and V by 6 bases; bases with no gene match: 5. The DNA for the CDR3 is TGTGCCAGCAGCCCCCGGACAGGGAACACCGGGGAGCTGTTTTTT. Its protein product is CASSPRTGNTGELFF.

The genes are TRBV5-1 and TRBJ2-7; TRBD2 matches at 8 bases. CDR3 length equals 14 residues. After removal of 6 bases from V and 2 bases from J, the junction contained 7 bases not matched to a gene. Germline loops: CDR1 SGHRS, CDR2 YFSETQ. CDR3 DNA: TGCGCCAGCAACAAGCGGGGGATACCCTACGAGCAGTACTTC. Translating it yields CASNKRGIPYEQYF.

CDR3 sequence reads: CASRPPGANEKLFF. As DNA, the CDR3 is TGTGCCAGCAGACCCCCCGGGGCTAATGAAAAACTGTTTTTT. The chain has TRBV25-1 and TRBJ1-4, with D unclear. There are 14 residues in the CDR3. The V and J ends lost 6 bases and 3 bases respectively, with 11 bases between them. Germline V gene data show CDR1 as MGHDK and CDR2 as SYGVNS.

This clone came up once. The chain links TRBV21-1 to TRBJ2-1; the table names TRBD2, a call not compared with the DNA. TRBV21-1 is flagged as a pseudogene. There are 17 residues in the CDR3. The CDR3 loop reads CASSKVTGEEASYEQFF. CDR3 bases: TGTGCCAGCAGCAAAGTTACGGGGGAAGAGGCGAGTTATGAGCAGTTCTTC.

The V call is TRBV7-6, the J call TRBJ2-1; 13 nucleotides agree with TRBD2. Germline lookup yields CDR1 SGHVS and CDR2 FNYEAQ. The CDR3 extends over 21 amino acids. Unmatched junction bases numbered 14, after V lost 3 bases and J lost 0 bases. The CDR3 reads CASSLGPLAGGPRRSYNEQFF. The CDR3 DNA follows: TGTGCCAGCAGCTTGGGCCCACTAGCGGGAGGGCCTAGACGCTCCTACAATGAGCAGTTCTTC.

The rearrangement links TRBV2 to TRBJ2-1; 7 bases fit TRBD2. The CDR3 covers 16 residues. Per germline, CDR1 SNHLY and CDR2 FYNNEI. After removal of 7 bases from V and 0 bases from J, the junction contained 9 bases not matched to a gene. In nucleotides, the CDR3 is TGTGCCAGCAACTCGCTTTGGACTAGCTCCTACAATGAGCAGTTCTTC. It encodes CASNSLWTSSYNEQFF.

The chain has TRBV14 and TRBJ1-5; TRBD1 agrees at 7 bases. The germline CDR1 and CDR2 sequences are SGHDN and FVKESK. The CDR3 has 16 residues. The V gene end was trimmed by 0 bases and the J gene end by 5 bases; junction bases not matched to a gene: 7. The CDR3 DNA reads TGTGCCAGCAGCCAAGATCAGGGGGGTTTCTATCAGCCCCAGCATTTT. It encodes CASSQDQGGFYQPQHF.

This chain connects TRBV7-3 to TRBJ1-1, with D possibly matching TRBD1 (6 bases). CDR1 is SGHTA, CDR2 FQGTGA, per germline. This CDR3 contains 15 residues. V was clipped by 4 bases and J by 5 bases, with 17 bases between them. This chain's CDR3 is CASSYRVGDETEAFF. As DNA, the CDR3 is TGTGCCAGCAGCTACAGGGTCGGAGATGAGACTGAAGCTTTCTTT.

The chain recombines TRBV7-6 with TRBJ2-1; D is possibly TRBD2 (6 bases). CDR1 SGHVS and CDR2 FNYEAQ come from the germline V gene. This CDR3 is 16 amino acids long. V lost 0 bases and J 7 bases, leaving 16 bases between the germline ends. The CDR3 here is CASSLARGGVGNEQFF. Here the CDR3 DNA reads TGTGCCAGCAGCTTAGCACGGGGCGGGGTGGGGAATGAGCAGTTCTTC. The full variable domain, completed using reference TRBV7-6 and TRBJ2-1, is GAGVSQSPRYKVTKRGQDVALRCDPISGHVSLYWYRQALGQGPEFLTYFNYEAQQDKSGLPNDRFSAERPEGSISTLTIQRTEQRDSAMYRCASSLARGGVGNEQFFGPGTRLTVL.

This clone has more than one count but fewer than ten. The CDR3 DNA follows: TGTGCCACGCGGACCGGGACAGGGAATCAGCCCCAGCATTTT. Protein product: CATRTGTGNQPQHF. The chain joins TRBV10-3 to TRBJ1-5; 9 bases align to TRBD1. CDR1 and CDR2 (germline): ENHRY, SYGVKD. The CDR3 runs to 14 residues. The V segment lost 10 bases and the J segment 4 bases; nucleotides outside the gene matches: 8.

This clone was recorded once. CDR3 bases: TGTGCCAGTGGACTCGCGGGCATTTTCTCACCCCTCCACTTT. It encodes CASGLAGIFSPLHF. The chain employs TRBV19 and TRBJ1-6; D unresolved. Trimming left V 8 bases short and J 10 bases short, with 18 bases between. Per the germline V gene, CDR1 is LNHDA and CDR2 is SQIVND (reference sequence). The CDR3 spans 14 residues.

This chain joins TRBV7-9 and TRBJ2-7; D is perhaps TRBD1 (5 bases). Looked up from germline, CDR1 is SEHNR and CDR2 is FQNEAQ (reference sequence). This CDR3 is 13 amino acids long. Trimming removed 8 bases at V and 2 bases at J, with 13 bases between. DNA of the CDR3: TGTGCCAGCGGGGCAGGCATAACCTACGAGCAGTACTTC. It is translated as CASGAGITYEQYF. The full variable domain, in which reference TRBV7-9 and TRBJ2-7 provide the parts outside the CDR3, is DTGVSQNPRHKITKRGQNVTFRCDPISEHNRLYWYRQTLGQGPEFLTYFQNEAQLEKSRLLSDRFSAERPKGSFSTLEIQRTEQGDSAMYLCASGAGITYEQYFGPGTRLTVT.

This clone was counted a single time. CDR3 nucleotides: TGTGCCAGCAGCCGGGACAGGCTTGACAATGAGCAGTTCTTC. Its translation: CASSRDRLDNEQFF. The V gene is TRBV9, the J gene TRBJ2-1, with 8 nucleotides matching TRBD1. This CDR3 comprises 14 residues. Trimming removed 4 bases from V and 5 bases from J; junction bases left unmatched: 5. CDR1 and CDR2 from the germline V gene are SGDLS and YYNGEE. Combining the CDR3 with reference TRBV9 and TRBJ2-1 gives the whole variable domain DSGVTQTPKHLITATGQRVTLRCSPRSGDLSVYWYQQSLDQGLQFLIQYYNGEERAKGNILERFSAQQFPDLHSELNLSSLELGDSALYFCASSRDRLDNEQFFGPGTRLTVL.

The chain recombines TRBV4-2 with TRBJ2-1; unclear D gene. V lost 1 base to trimming and J lost 10 bases, with 11 bases between them. Germline loops: CDR1 LGHNA, CDR2 YNFKEQ. This CDR3 contains 13 residues. The CDR3 sequence is CASSQATLGEQFF. The CDR3 nucleotides are TGTGCCAGCAGCCAAGCCACCCTGGGCGAGCAGTTCTTC.

The J gene is TRBJ2-1, the V gene TRBV10-2, with D perhaps matching TRBD1 (6 bases). This CDR3 spans 13 amino acids. Germline V gene data show CDR1 as WSHSY and CDR2 as SAAADI. Deletions cut 3 bases from V and 8 bases from J, with 11 bases between. CDR3 DNA: TGCGCCAGCAGTGAACAGGGAATTCATGAGCAGTTCTTC. Translating gives CASSEQGIHEQFF.

The chain couples TRBV28 to TRBJ1-1; 9 bases fit TRBD1. CDR3 length: 16 residues. Trimming removed 7 bases from V and 4 bases from J; junction bases left unmatched: 13. The germline V gene encodes CDR1 MDHEN and CDR2 SYDVKM. The CDR3 sequence: CASNKIGGDRATEAFF. Written as DNA, the CDR3 is TGTGCCAGCAACAAAATTGGGGGGGACAGGGCCACTGAAGCTTTCTTT.

The CDR3 coding sequence is TGTGCCTGGAGAAGGCAGGGGGGAAGAATAATTGAAGCTTTCTTT. Its translation: CAWRRQGGRIIEAFF. This chain connects TRBV30 to TRBJ1-1; 7 bases match TRBD1. V gave up 3 bases and J gave up 7 bases; unmatched junction bases: 14. CDR1 and CDR2 from the germline V gene are GTSNPN and SVGIG (reference sequence). This CDR3 has 15 residues.

The chain combines TRBV7-3 with TRBJ2-3; weak D call: TRBD2 (5 bases). V lost 1 base and J 3 bases, leaving 8 bases between the germline ends. CDR3 size: 14 residues. Germline loops: CDR1 SGHTA, CDR2 FQGTGA. CDR3 amino acids: CASSLSGRTDTQYF. Written as DNA, the CDR3 is TGTGCCAGCAGCTTAAGTGGGAGAACAGATACGCAGTATTTT.

The J gene is TRBJ1-3, the V gene TRBV6-1; D gene ambiguous. Germline values: CDR1 MNHNS, CDR2 SASEGT. V lost 2 bases and J lost 1, with 6 bases in between. CDR3 size: 14 residues. Here the CDR3 reads CASSEQLSGNTIYF. Written as DNA, the CDR3 is TGTGCCAGCAGTGAACAGTTATCTGGAAACACCATATATTTT.

This clone was picked up a small number of times. The V and J genes are TRBV6-5 and TRBJ1-2; TRBD1 might be the D (5 bases). Per germline, CDR1 MNHEY and CDR2 SVGAGI. The V end was cut by 5 bases, the J end by 4 bases, with 14 bases between. There are 14 residues in the CDR3. The CDR3: CASSPGWAVYGYTF. In DNA, the CDR3 is TGTGCCAGCAGTCCAGGGTGGGCCGTCTATGGCTACACCTTC.

V gene TRBV5-6 combines with J gene TRBJ2-5; no reliable D call. The CDR3 contains 13 residues. Germline V gene lookup returns CDR1 SGHDT and CDR2 YYEEEE. Trimming cost V 2 bases and J 5 bases, with 10 bases left between them. CDR3 DNA sequence: TGTGCCAGCAGCTTTTTTGTCAGGGAGACCCAGTACTTC. This translates into CASSFFVRETQYF. Full variable domain (rest looked up from reference TRBV5-6 and TRBJ2-5): DAGVTQSPTHLIKTRGQQVTLRCSPKSGHDTVSWYQQALGQGPQFIFQYYEEEERQRGNFPDRFSGHQFPNYSSELNVNALLLGDSALYLCASSFFVRETQYFGPGTRLLVL.